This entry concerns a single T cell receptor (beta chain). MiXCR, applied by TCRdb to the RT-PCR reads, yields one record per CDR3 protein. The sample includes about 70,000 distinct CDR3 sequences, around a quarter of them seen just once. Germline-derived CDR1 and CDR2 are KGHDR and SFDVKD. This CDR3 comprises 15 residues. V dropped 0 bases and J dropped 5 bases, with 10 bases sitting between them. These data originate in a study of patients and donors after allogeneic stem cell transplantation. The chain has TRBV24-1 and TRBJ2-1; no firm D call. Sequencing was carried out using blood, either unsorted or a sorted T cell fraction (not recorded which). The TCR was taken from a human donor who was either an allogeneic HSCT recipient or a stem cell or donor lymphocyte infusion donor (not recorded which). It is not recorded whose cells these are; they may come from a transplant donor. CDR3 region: CATSDLGNTDNEQFF. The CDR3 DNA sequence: TGTGCCACCAGTGATTTGGGCAATACGGACAATGAGCAGTTCTTC.